The T cell receptor beta chain under discussion was sequenced for a study of blood T cell repertoires in COVID-19. This clone has only one observation. Per the germline V gene, CDR1 is MNHEY and CDR2 is SMNVEV (reference sequence). V was pared by 0 bases and J by 4 bases, with 15 bases between. This CDR3 is built from 16 residues. The data were produced by immunoSEQ multiplex PCR, yet TCRdb's version contains in-frame clones alone and is incomplete. The sample lists 180,000 or so clones, approximately 80% seen once, with 10% to 15% in the top ten. The TCR sequence derives from a woman aged 55-75 years who had recovered from COVID-19. The chain uses TRBV27 and TRBJ1-1; weak D call: TRBD1 (6 bases). The sample taken for sequencing was PBMCs or T cells enriched from blood (not recorded which). The CDR3 is CASSLSPTGRVTEAFF. As DNA, the CDR3 is TGTGCCAGCAGTTTATCCCCTACAGGGCGGGTCACTGAAGCTTTCTTT.